Presented here are 13 T cell receptor beta chains from one specimen sequenced in a study of blood T cells in healthy people across ages. The use of a sample-barcoded 5' primer and a J-beta primer mix characterized a second PCR of roughly 6 to 11 cycles. TCRdb re-called the 5' RACE reads with MiXCR, one entry per CDR3 protein. Of roughly 2 million distinct CDR3 sequences in the sample, about 50% were seen once. The specimen was blood. These receptors came from a middle-aged woman in good health.

The chain combines TRBV7-9 with TRBJ1-2; D not certain. V gave up 5 bases and J gave up 8 bases, with 12 bases separating them. Germline-derived CDR1 and CDR2 are SEHNR and FQNEAQ (reference sequence). This CDR3 region has 12 residues. CDR3 DNA: TGTGCCAGCAGCGCGGCGGCCCGCGGCTACACCTTC. Residues: CASSAAARGYTF.

There are a few counts of this clonotype. This sequence joins TRBV12-3 or TRBV12-4 and TRBJ1-2; D gene unclear. The CDR3 spans 15 residues. V was clipped by 8 bases and J by 0 bases, with 16 bases between them. CDR3 in DNA: TGTGCCAGCTCCCTAATGGAGGCAACTAACTATGGCTACACCTTC. Residues: CASSLMEATNYGYTF.

V usage is TRBV6-5 and J usage is TRBJ2-4; 11 bases align to TRBD1. The length of the CDR3 is 13 residues. J lost 15 bases, V lost 6 bases, and 10 bases had no gene match. Germline assignment: CDR1 MNHEY and CDR2 SVGAGI. As DNA, the CDR3 is TGTGCCAGCAGAAAGGGACAGGGGGACGAGCTGTACTTC. Translating gives CASRKGQGDELYF.

This chain links TRBV7-6 with TRBJ2-7; no reliable D call. The closer fit of TRBJ2-5 to the DNA end suggests the J call may be wrong. Germline V gene lookup returns CDR1 SGHVS and CDR2 FNYEAQ. The CDR3 is 15 amino acids. The CDR3 reads CASSLDLTRAETQYF. CDR3 coding DNA: TGTGCCAGCAGCTTAGACCTGACCCGGGCGGAGACCCAGTACTTC.

This clonotype was counted only a few times. The rearrangement links TRBV7-2 to TRBJ2-5; no firm D call. Trimming stripped 5 bases from V and 6 bases from J, with 13 bases between. From germline, CDR1 is SGHTA and CDR2 FQGNSA. The CDR3 runs 13 residues. The CDR3 sequence is CASSVGDKKTQYF. The DNA of the CDR3 is TGTGCCAGCAGCGTAGGAGACAAGAAGACCCAGTACTTC.

This clonotype appeared a few times. This chain connects TRBV28 to TRBJ2-7, with D hard to call. Germline-derived CDR1 and CDR2 are MDHEN and SYDVKM. This CDR3 has 14 residues. The ends were cut back, 5 bases at V and 1 base at J, with 12 bases in the middle. The CDR3 coding sequence is TGTGCCAGCAGTCCCATTTCGGATTCCTACGAGCAGTACTTC. Translated: CASSPISDSYEQYF.

The table lists this clonotype with a few counts. The chain links TRBV21-1 to TRBJ1-1; the table names TRBD1, a call not compared with the DNA. TRBV21-1 is listed as a pseudogene. There are 17 residues in the CDR3. The CDR3 DNA follows: TGTGCCAGCACCTCGGACAGGGGGCGTTTTAAGAACACTGAAGCTTTCTTT. It yields the protein CASTSDRGRFKNTEAFF.

The chain couples TRBV7-9 to TRBJ1-2; perhaps TRBD1 as D (5 bases). V dropped 5 bases and J dropped 2 bases, with 12 bases sitting between them. Germline-derived CDR1 and CDR2 are SEHNR and FQNEAQ (reference sequence). This CDR3 comprises 14 residues. CDR3 sequence: CASSGGGENYGYTF. As DNA, the CDR3 is TGTGCCAGCAGCGGGGGAGGGGAGAACTATGGCTACACCTTC.

The V gene is TRBV7-2, the J gene TRBJ2-4; 8 bases map to TRBD1. Per germline, CDR1 SGHTA and CDR2 FQGNSA. J gave up 0 bases and V 4 bases, and 5 bases lay outside the gene matches. The CDR3 length is 16 residues. This chain's CDR3 is CASSSTGGLAKNIQYF. The CDR3 nucleotides are TGTGCCAGCAGCTCAACAGGGGGGTTAGCCAAAAACATTCAGTACTTC.

This clonotype was detected only a few times. The rearrangement uses TRBV2 and TRBJ2-7; D ambiguous. The CDR3 extends over 15 amino acids. Trimming took off 5 bases at V and 1 base at J, with 15 bases between the two ends. CDR1 is SNHLY, CDR2 FYNNEI, per germline. The DNA of the CDR3 is TGTGCCAGCAGTACCCAGCCAGGTTCTTCCTACGAGCAGTACTTC. It yields the protein CASSTQPGSSYEQYF.

The V call is TRBV9, the J call TRBJ2-5; perhaps TRBD1 as D (6 bases). V was pared by 0 bases and J by 2 bases, with 8 bases between. CDR1 is SGDLS, CDR2 YYNGEE, per germline. CDR3 length equals 14 residues. The CDR3, as DNA: TGTGCCAGCAGCGTAGACAGGGATCAAGAGACCCAGTACTTC. Protein: CASSVDRDQETQYF.

The chain combines TRBV7-9 with TRBJ2-7, with 8 bases lining up with TRBD1. After removal of 5 bases from V and 4 bases from J, the junction contained 7 bases not matched to a gene. The length of the CDR3 is 14 residues. From germline, CDR1 is SEHNR and CDR2 FQNEAQ (reference sequence). The chain's CDR3 is CASSPTGQVYEQYF. The CDR3 DNA reads TGTGCCAGCAGCCCGACGGGACAGGTATACGAGCAGTACTTC.

There are a few counts of this clonotype. V and J are TRBV7-9 and TRBJ2-5, with D hard to call. The CDR3 totals 15 residues. The germline V gene encodes CDR1 SEHNR and CDR2 FQNEAQ (reference sequence). V dropped 1 base and J dropped 5 bases, with 14 bases sitting between them. CDR3 sequence (DNA): TGTGCCAGCAGCTTAGAGCGCCGGTTGGGCGAGACCCAGTACTTC. As protein: CASSLERRLGETQYF. Using reference TRBV7-9 and TRBJ2-5 for the parts outside the CDR3, the full variable domain is DTGVSQNPRHKITKRGQNVTFRCDPISEHNRLYWYRQTLGQGPEFLTYFQNEAQLEKSRLLSDRFSAERPKGSFSTLEIQRTEQGDSAMYLCASSLERRLGETQYFGPGTRLLVL.